This T cell receptor (beta chain) comes out of a study of identical twins. Study results and caveats: Invariant MAIT and iNKT cells are populations that could partly confound zero-insertion analyses.

This clonotype was seen more than once but under ten times. The antigen remains undetermined. TCRdb redid the calling of the 5' RACE reads with MiXCR, one entry per CDR3 protein. The sample carries 500,000 to 600,000 distinct CDR3 sequences, approximately 22% recorded once. This CDR3 has 15 residues. The trim removed 6 bases at V and 7 bases at J, leaving 8 bases unmatched. These data also formed part of another study, on T cells expressing NK-cell markers. That report adds: It was from sorted CD3+CD56+NKG2C+, CD3+CD56+NKG2C- and CD3+CD56-NKG2C+ T cells that TCR beta repertoires came. One of eight sequenced donors was HCMV-seronegative; the other seven were seropositive. In several experiments, sorting was confined to alpha-beta TCR T cells through use of an anti-gamma-delta TCR antibody.

The chain is built from TRBV12-3 or TRBV12-4 and TRBJ2-5; 13 bases are shared with TRBD2. The sample taken for sequencing was CD4+ T cells sorted from blood. The clonotype originates from a woman aged 18-35 years in good health. Here the CDR3 DNA reads TGTGCCAGCAGAGACGGGACTAGCGGGGCCGTGACCCAGTACTTC. Translating gives CASRDGTSGAVTQYF.